The 8 T cell receptor beta chains below come from one sample, sequenced in a study of T cells in Graves' hyperthyroidism and ophthalmopathy. Amplification of TCR beta CDR3 regions used RNA as the template. TCR CDR3 underwent first-round RT-PCR with the HTBI primer set. TCRdb passed the multiplex PCR reads through MiXCR, listing each CDR3 protein once. The sample gives around 34,000 distinct CDR3 sequences, approximately 50% of which show up once; about 25% is in the top ten. Material for sequencing was blood. These receptor sequences come from a woman between 40 and 55 years old with Graves' ophthalmopathy.

Comment on this clonotype: Its ends do not fully match the called genes, so a read error is possible. The CDR3, as DNA: TGCAGCGTGGTGAGGGACATGAACACTGAAGCCTTCTTT. Amino acid sequence: CSVVRDMNTEAFF. The chain couples TRBV29-1 to TRBJ1-1, with a possible D match to TRBD1 (6 bases). The CDR3 covers 13 residues. Germline loops: CDR1 SQVTM, CDR2 ANQGSEA.

In its sample, this clonotype was seen many times. The rearrangement joins TRBV28 to TRBJ2-7; a weak D match, TRBD2 (6 bases). From germline, CDR1 is MDHEN and CDR2 SYDVKM. V lost 7 bases and J 8 bases, leaving 24 bases between the germline ends. This CDR3 has 15 residues. This CDR3 reads CASTPGTLYIGKQYF. The CDR3 DNA reads as TGTGCCAGCACCCCTGGGACTCTCTACATAGGGAAGCAGTACTTC.

This clonotype was recorded once. Mismatch with germline at one junction end may stem from a read error. The chain joins TRBV10-3 to TRBJ2-7, with 13 bases that match TRBD2. This CDR3 has 14 residues. Germline loops: CDR1 ENHRY, CDR2 SYGVKD. The CDR3: CAISLTSGGYEQYF. Written as DNA, the CDR3 is TGCGCCATCAGTTTGACTAGCGGGGGGTACGAGCAGTACTTC.

This clonotype was detected a few times. The chain combines TRBV3-1 with TRBJ1-2, with D perhaps TRBD1 (6 bases). This CDR3 contains 15 residues. With 4 bases removed from V and 6 bases from J, the gap between germline ends came to 18 bases. Germline values: CDR1 LGHDT, CDR2 YNNKEL (reference sequence). The CDR3 DNA reads TGTGCCAGCAGCCGTCCAGAACAGGGCTTGAATGGCTACACCTTC. Translation: CASSRPEQGLNGYTF.

In this sample, this clonotype turned up many times. This chain uses TRBV11-2 with TRBJ2-7; possible D gene TRBD2, 5 bases. Trimming stripped 5 bases from V and 3 bases from J, with 20 bases between. Germline V gene sequence: CDR1 SGHAT, CDR2 FQNNGV. CDR3 length: 16 amino acids. Here the CDR3 reads CASSPLVGRAHYEQYF. CDR3 nucleotide sequence: TGTGCCAGCAGCCCTCTTGTGGGGAGAGCCCACTACGAGCAGTACTTC.

There are many counts of this clonotype. The chain employs TRBV27 and TRBJ1-3, with no clear D. In germline, CDR1 is MNHEY, CDR2 SMNVEV (reference sequence). CDR3 length: 14 residues. The V end was cut by 1 base, the J end by 2 bases, with 6 bases between. CDR3 nucleotides: TGTGCCAGCAGTTTATATGGGCCTGGAAACACCATATATTTT. As protein: CASSLYGPGNTIYF.

This chain joins TRBV29-1 and TRBJ2-1; 11 nucleotides match TRBD1. The ends lost 7 bases at V and 10 bases at J; junction bases unmatched: 6. The CDR3 runs 12 residues. From germline, CDR1 is SQVTM and CDR2 ANQGSEA. The CDR3 protein is CSAWTGGAEQFF. CDR3 coding DNA: TGCAGCGCCTGGACAGGGGGCGCGGAGCAGTTCTTC.

This clonotype was found once. The gene calls are TRBV2 and TRBJ2-7; 14 bases fit TRBD2. The germline V gene has CDR1 SNHLY and CDR2 FYNNEI. The CDR3 is 13 amino acids. Losses at the gene ends were 9 bases for V and 5 bases for J; bases not matched to a gene: 3. As DNA, the CDR3 is TGTGCCAGTGGGACTAGCGGGAGAGACGAGCAGTACTTC. This encodes CASGTSGRDEQYF.